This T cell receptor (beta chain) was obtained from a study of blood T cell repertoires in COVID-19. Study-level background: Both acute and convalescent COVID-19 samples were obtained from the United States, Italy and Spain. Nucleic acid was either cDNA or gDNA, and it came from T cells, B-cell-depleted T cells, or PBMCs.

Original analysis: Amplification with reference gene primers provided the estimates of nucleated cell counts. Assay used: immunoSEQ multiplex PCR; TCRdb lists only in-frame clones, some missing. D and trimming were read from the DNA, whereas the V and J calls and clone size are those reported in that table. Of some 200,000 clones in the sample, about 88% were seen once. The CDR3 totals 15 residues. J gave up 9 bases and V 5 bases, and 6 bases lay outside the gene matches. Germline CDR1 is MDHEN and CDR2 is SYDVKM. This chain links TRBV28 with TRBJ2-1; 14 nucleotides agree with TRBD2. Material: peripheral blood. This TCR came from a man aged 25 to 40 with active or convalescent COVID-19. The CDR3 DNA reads TGTGCCAGCAGTCGACTAGCGGGAGGGCTCGGTGAGCAGTTCTTC. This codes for CASSRLAGGLGEQFF.